This T cell receptor (beta chain) was profiled in a study of blood T cells in healthy people across ages. The total RNA that was extracted per sample amounted to at least 5.5 micrograms. Worth noting for this clonotype: Its antigen is undetermined.

Germline V gene sequence: CDR1 DFQATT, CDR2 SNEGSKA (reference sequence). CDR3 length: 11 amino acids. The study's findings and limits: The study found more naive CD4+ cells and higher diversity in long-lived than aged donors.

Combining a sample-barcoded 5' primer with a J-beta primer mix, a second PCR ran for roughly 7 to 11 cycles. Every single cDNA molecule received a tag from a template-switch adaptor with 12 random nucleotides. Each CDR3 protein is one row after TCRdb ran MiXCR on the 5' RACE reads. Here the sample spans more than 1.4 million distinct CDR3 sequences, 40% to 50% being singletons. This sequence originates from a woman under 30 in good health. The sample taken for sequencing was blood. The gene calls are TRBV20-1 and TRBJ2-3; tentative D call: TRBD1 (6 bases). The CDR3 here is CSPEWGHTQYF. As DNA, the CDR3 is TGCAGCCCCGAGTGGGGGCATACGCAGTATTTT.